These 18 T cell receptor beta chains were sequenced from one sample in a study of blood T cell repertoires in COVID-19. The assay was immunoSEQ multiplex PCR, and TCRdb's table has in-frame clones only and misses some. The sample lists some 120,000 clones, roughly 80% occurring once. The sequenced material came from peripheral blood. These receptors came from a man aged 25-40 years with acute or convalescent COVID-19.

The chain has TRBV7-2 and TRBJ1-2; 7 bases are shared with TRBD1. V shed 1 base, J shed 8 bases, and the junction held 7 bases outside the gene matches. Germline loops: CDR1 SGHTA, CDR2 FQGNSA. This CDR3 has 14 amino acids. The CDR3 nucleotides are TGTGCCAGCAGCTTAGTAGGGGGCGACGGGGGCTACACCTTC. Translating it yields CASSLVGGDGGYTF.

The chain couples TRBV5-6 to TRBJ1-4, with D possibly TRBD1 on 6 matching bases. CDR3 length: 13 residues. Germline lookup yields CDR1 SGHDT and CDR2 YYEEEE. V was pared by 7 bases and J by 4 bases, with 11 bases between. The CDR3 sequence: CASRDTINEKLFF. For the CDR3, the DNA is TGTGCCAGCCGGGACACCATTAATGAAAAACTGTTTTTT.

The chain carries TRBV2 and TRBJ2-5; 10 nucleotides agree with TRBD1. Germline assignment: CDR1 SNHLY and CDR2 FYNNEI. The CDR3 extends over 17 amino acids. With V trimmed by 1 base and J by 5 bases, 10 bases remained unmatched. The CDR3 loop reads CASSEVFRDRGLETQYF. The CDR3 nucleotides read TGTGCCAGCAGTGAAGTCTTCCGGGACAGGGGTTTGGAGACCCAGTACTTC.

The chain is built from TRBV30 and TRBJ2-7; D uncertain. The CDR3 extends over 13 amino acids. Trimming stripped 1 base from V and 7 bases from J, with 14 bases between. Per the germline V gene, CDR1 is GTSNPN and CDR2 is SVGIG (reference sequence). The CDR3 loop reads CAWSEYGLEEQYF. The CDR3 DNA reads TGTGCCTGGAGTGAATACGGTCTGGAGGAGCAGTACTTC.

The gene calls are TRBV6-2 or TRBV6-3 and TRBJ1-4; no firm D call. This CDR3 has 12 residues. Germline CDR1 and CDR2: MNHEY and SVGEGT. V was cut by 2 bases and J by 7 bases, with 5 bases left in between. CDR3 sequence: CASSYVSEKLFF. The CDR3 region has the DNA TGTGCCAGCAGTTACGTTAGTGAAAAACTGTTTTTT.

This clone has a single count. This chain connects TRBV6-5 to TRBJ2-1; 7 nucleotides match TRBD1. Germline values: CDR1 MNHEY, CDR2 SVGAGI. CDR3 length: 12 residues. The V segment lost 7 bases and the J segment 7 bases; nucleotides outside the gene matches: 4. The CDR3 DNA reads TGTGCCAGCAAGGCAGGGGGTAATGAGCAGTTCTTC. As protein: CASKAGGNEQFF.

This clone was seen just once. The V and J genes are TRBV5-4 and TRBJ2-2; no definite D call. Trimming removed 4 bases at V and 4 bases at J, with 14 bases between. The CDR3 covers 15 residues. CDR1 and CDR2 (germline): SGHNT, YYREEE (reference sequence). For the CDR3, the DNA is TGTGCCAGCAGCCAGAAACAGTCATTCACCGGGGAGCTGTTTTTT. This gives the protein CASSQKQSFTGELFF.

The chain recombines TRBV19 with TRBJ2-1; possibly TRBD2 for D (7 bases). Germline CDR1 is LNHDA and CDR2 is SQIVND (reference sequence). V was cut by 7 bases and J by 7 bases, with 23 bases left in between. There are 16 residues in the CDR3. CDR3 bases: TGTGCCAGTAACATAGGGGGTGGGAGGGCCGGTAATGAGCAGTTCTTC. Translated, it gives CASNIGGGRAGNEQFF.

J is TRBJ2-2 and V is TRBV6-6; the D gene is possibly TRBD2 (5 bases). The ends were cut back, 2 bases at V and 5 bases at J, with 15 bases in the middle. CDR1 is MNHNY and CDR2 is SVGAGI in the germline V gene (reference sequence). The CDR3 is 16 amino acids. The CDR3 is CASSYRFGVRTGELFF. CDR3 coding DNA: TGTGCCAGCAGTTACCGTTTCGGGGTTCGGACCGGGGAGCTGTTTTTT.

A single count supports this clone. CDR3 loop: CASSLRTSGFTDTQYF. CDR3 DNA sequence: TGTGCCAGCAGCTTAAGGACTAGCGGCTTTACAGATACGCAGTATTTT. The chain employs TRBV11-3 and TRBJ2-3, with 10 bases lining up with TRBD2. V lost 2 bases, J lost 3 bases, and 5 bases stayed unmatched. The CDR3 is 16 residues long. Germline-derived CDR1 and CDR2 are SGHNT and YENEEA.

In its sample, this clone was seen a few times. CDR3 amino acids: CAWSEDRGSPLHF. In nucleotides, the CDR3 is TGTGCCTGGAGTGAGGACAGGGGGTCACCCCTCCACTTT. J is TRBJ1-6 and V is TRBV30; 10 bases map to TRBD1. Germline V CDR1 and CDR2: GTSNPN, SVGIG (reference sequence). The J segment lost 10 bases and the V segment lost 1 base, leaving 1 base of the junction unmatched. The CDR3 sequence is 13 residues long.

V and J are TRBV7-2 and TRBJ1-1; the D gene is possibly TRBD1 (5 bases). CDR3 length: 14 residues. The V end was cut by 2 bases, the J end by 0 bases, with 7 bases between. Germline V CDR1 and CDR2: SGHTA, FQGNSA. The CDR3 protein is CASSLQGLNTEAFF. CDR3 DNA: TGTGCCAGCAGCTTACAGGGTTTGAACACTGAAGCTTTCTTT. The variable domain in full, with the rest retrieved from reference TRBV7-2 and TRBJ1-1, is GAGVSQSPSNKVTEKGKDVELRCDPISGHTALYWYRQSLGQGLEFLIYFQGNSAPDKSGLPSDRFSAERTGGSVSTLTIQRTQQEDSAVYLCASSLQGLNTEAFFGQGTRLTVV.

This chain joins TRBV3-1 (or the pseudogene TRBV3-2) and TRBJ2-5, with TRBD2 matching 11 bases. Germline CDR1 is LGHDT and CDR2 is YNNKEL (reference sequence). CDR3 length: 16 amino acids. Germline trimming cut 4 bases from V and 0 bases from J; bases unmatched to any gene: 4. The CDR3 reads CASSPLAGEHQETQYF. The DNA for the CDR3 is TGTGCCAGCAGCCCACTAGCGGGGGAACACCAAGAGACCCAGTACTTC.

V and J are TRBV9 and TRBJ2-1; no clear D gene. The CDR3 is 14 residues long. Trimming left V 7 bases short and J 8 bases short, with 19 bases between. Germline V gene lookup returns CDR1 SGDLS and CDR2 YYNGEE. CDR3 sequence (DNA): TGTGCCAGCGGGCAATGGGCTACCATCGATGAGCAGTTCTTC. Protein: CASGQWATIDEQFF.

Notes on this clone: The junction differs from germline at one of its ends, possibly a read error. The chain recombines TRBV10-2 with TRBJ2-3; 9 bases fit TRBD2. Germline values: CDR1 WSHSY, CDR2 SAAADI. The CDR3 covers 15 residues. Here the CDR3 DNA reads TGCGCCAGCACGGCGGGAGGGCCCAGCACGGATACGCAGTATTTT. Amino acids: CASTAGGPSTDTQYF.

This CDR3 reads CASSVGSQINQPQHF. The CDR3 DNA is TGTGCCAGCAGCGTAGGTTCGCAGATCAATCAGCCCCAGCATTTT. This rearrangement joins TRBV9 to TRBJ1-5; D remains ambiguous. The CDR3 runs 15 residues. Germline loops: CDR1 SGDLS, CDR2 YYNGEE. V dropped 0 bases and J dropped 3 bases, with 10 bases sitting between them.

The chain has TRBV5-6 and TRBJ1-5; no firm D call. V was shortened by 2 bases and J by 4 bases, with 7 bases between the two germline ends. The CDR3 extends over 13 amino acids. Germline lookup yields CDR1 SGHDT and CDR2 YYEEEE. The CDR3 DNA is TGTGCCAGCAGCTTAGGAGAGAATCAGCCCCAGCATTTT. This codes for CASSLGENQPQHF.

The gene calls are TRBV28 and TRBJ1-2, with 8 bases fitting TRBD1. Germline CDR1 MDHEN, CDR2 SYDVKM. Trimming took 2 bases from V and 13 from J; bases not matched to a gene: 6. The CDR3 consists of 12 residues. This CDR3 reads CASSLGDRGSTF. CDR3 nucleotide sequence: TGTGCCAGCAGTTTAGGAGACAGGGGATCCACCTTC.